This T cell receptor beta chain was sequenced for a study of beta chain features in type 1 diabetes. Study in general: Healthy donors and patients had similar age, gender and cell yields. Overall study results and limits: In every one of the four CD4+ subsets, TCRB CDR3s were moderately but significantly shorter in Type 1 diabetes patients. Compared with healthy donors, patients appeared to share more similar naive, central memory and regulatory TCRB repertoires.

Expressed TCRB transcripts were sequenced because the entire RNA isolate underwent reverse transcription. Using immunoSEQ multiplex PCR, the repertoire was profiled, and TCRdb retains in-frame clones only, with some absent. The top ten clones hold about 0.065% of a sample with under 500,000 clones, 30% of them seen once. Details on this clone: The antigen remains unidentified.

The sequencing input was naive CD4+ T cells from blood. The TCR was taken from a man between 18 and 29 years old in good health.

CDR3 DNA: TGTGCCAGCACCCGCGGACTAGCGGGAGACTACGAGCAGTACTTC. Amino acids: CASTRGLAGDYEQYF. V usage is TRBV28 and J usage is TRBJ2-7; 13 nucleotides align to TRBD2. V dropped 7 bases and J dropped 3; count of bases not matched to a gene: 6. The CDR3 totals 15 residues. Germline CDR1 reads MDHEN; CDR2 reads SYDVKM.